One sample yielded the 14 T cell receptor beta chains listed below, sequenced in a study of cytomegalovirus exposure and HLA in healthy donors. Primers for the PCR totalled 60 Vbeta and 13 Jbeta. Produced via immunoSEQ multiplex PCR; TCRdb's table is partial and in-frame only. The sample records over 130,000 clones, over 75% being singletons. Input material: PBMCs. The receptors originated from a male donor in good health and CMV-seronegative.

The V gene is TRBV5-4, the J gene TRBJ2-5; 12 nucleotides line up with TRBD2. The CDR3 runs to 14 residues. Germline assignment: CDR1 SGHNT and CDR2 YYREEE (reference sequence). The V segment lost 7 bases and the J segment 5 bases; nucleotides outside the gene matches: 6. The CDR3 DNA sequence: TGTGCCAGCCGACTAGCGGGAGTCCGGGAGACCCAGTACTTC. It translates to CASRLAGVRETQYF.

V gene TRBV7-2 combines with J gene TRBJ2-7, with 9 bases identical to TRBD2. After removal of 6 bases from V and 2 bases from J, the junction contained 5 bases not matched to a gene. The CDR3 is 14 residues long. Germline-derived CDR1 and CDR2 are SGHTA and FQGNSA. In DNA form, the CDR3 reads TGTGCCAGCAGGTGGACTAGCGAGACCTACGAGCAGTACTTC. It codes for CASRWTSETYEQYF.

For the CDR3, the DNA is TGTGCCATCAGTGCTTTACTAGCGGGCCGAACCGGGGAGCTGTTTTTT. This translates into CAISALLAGRTGELFF. The chain carries TRBV10-3 and TRBJ2-2; 9 bases are a match to TRBD2. CDR3 length equals 16 residues. V was clipped by 4 bases and J by 5 bases; unmatched bases: 8. The germline gives CDR1 ENHRY, CDR2 SYGVKD.

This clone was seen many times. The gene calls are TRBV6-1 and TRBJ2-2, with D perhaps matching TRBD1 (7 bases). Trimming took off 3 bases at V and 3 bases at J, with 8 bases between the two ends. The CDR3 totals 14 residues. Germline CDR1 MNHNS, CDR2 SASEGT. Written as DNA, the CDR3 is TGTGCCAGCAGTGACAGGGGGGACACCGGGGAGCTGTTTTTT. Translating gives CASSDRGDTGELFF.

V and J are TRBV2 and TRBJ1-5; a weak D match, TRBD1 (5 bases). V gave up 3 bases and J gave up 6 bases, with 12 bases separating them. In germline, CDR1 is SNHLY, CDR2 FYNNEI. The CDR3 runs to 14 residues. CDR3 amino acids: CASSENQGSQPQHF. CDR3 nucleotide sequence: TGTGCCAGCAGTGAGAATCAGGGTTCTCAGCCCCAGCATTTT.

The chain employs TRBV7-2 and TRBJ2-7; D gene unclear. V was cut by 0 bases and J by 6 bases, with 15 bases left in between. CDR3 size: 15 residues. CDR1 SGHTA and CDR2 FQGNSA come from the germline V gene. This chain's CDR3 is CASSLANYRVSEQYF. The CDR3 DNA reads TGTGCCAGCAGCTTAGCGAATTACCGAGTCTCCGAGCAGTACTTC.

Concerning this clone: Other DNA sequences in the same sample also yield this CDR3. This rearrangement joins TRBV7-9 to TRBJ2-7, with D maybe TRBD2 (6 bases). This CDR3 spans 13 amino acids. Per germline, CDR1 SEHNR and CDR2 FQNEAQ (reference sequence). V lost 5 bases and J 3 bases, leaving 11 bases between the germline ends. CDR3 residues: CASSPAGSYEQYF. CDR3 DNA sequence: TGTGCCAGCAGCCCCGCGGGGAGCTACGAGCAGTACTTC. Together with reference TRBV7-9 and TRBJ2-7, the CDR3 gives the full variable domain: DTGVSQNPRHKITKRGQNVTFRCDPISEHNRLYWYRQTLGQGPEFLTYFQNEAQLEKSRLLSDRFSAERPKGSFSTLEIQRTEQGDSAMYLCASSPAGSYEQYFGPGTRLTVT.

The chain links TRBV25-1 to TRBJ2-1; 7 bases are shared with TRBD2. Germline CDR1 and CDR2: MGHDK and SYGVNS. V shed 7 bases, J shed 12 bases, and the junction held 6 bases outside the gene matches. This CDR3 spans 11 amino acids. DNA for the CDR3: TGTGCCAGCACCGAACTAGCGCGGCAGTTCTTC. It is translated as CASTELARQFF.

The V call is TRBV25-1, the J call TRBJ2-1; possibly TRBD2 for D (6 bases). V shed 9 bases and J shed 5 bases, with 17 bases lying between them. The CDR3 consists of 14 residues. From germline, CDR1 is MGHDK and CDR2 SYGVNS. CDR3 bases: TGTGCCAGTTCACTGGCGGGATACAACAATGAGCAGTTCTTC. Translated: CASSLAGYNNEQFF. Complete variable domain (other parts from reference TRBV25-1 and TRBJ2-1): EADIYQTPRYLVIGTGKKITLECSQTMGHDKMYWYQQDPGMELHLIHYSYGVNSTEKGDLSSESTVSRIRTEHFPLTLESARPSHTSQYLCASSLAGYNNEQFFGPGTRLTVL.

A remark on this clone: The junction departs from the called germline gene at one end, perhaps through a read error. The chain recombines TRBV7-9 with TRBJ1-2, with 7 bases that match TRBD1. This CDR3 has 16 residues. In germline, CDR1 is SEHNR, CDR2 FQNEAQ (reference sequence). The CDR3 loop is CSSSLLGQELNYGYTF. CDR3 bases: TGTTCCAGCAGCCTTCTCGGACAGGAACTTAACTATGGCTACACCTTC.

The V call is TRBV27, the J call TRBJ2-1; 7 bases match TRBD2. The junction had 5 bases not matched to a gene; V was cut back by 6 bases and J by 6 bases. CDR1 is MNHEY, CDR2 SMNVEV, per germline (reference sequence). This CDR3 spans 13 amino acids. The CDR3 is CASRPGEGNEQFF. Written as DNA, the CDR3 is TGTGCCAGCAGACCGGGGGAGGGCAATGAGCAGTTCTTC.

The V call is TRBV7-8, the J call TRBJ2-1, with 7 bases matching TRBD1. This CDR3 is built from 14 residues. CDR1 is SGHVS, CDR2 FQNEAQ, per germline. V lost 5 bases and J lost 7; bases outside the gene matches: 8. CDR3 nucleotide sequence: TGTGCCAGCAGCCCGGACAGGTTCCGTAATGAGCAGTTCTTC. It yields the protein CASSPDRFRNEQFF.

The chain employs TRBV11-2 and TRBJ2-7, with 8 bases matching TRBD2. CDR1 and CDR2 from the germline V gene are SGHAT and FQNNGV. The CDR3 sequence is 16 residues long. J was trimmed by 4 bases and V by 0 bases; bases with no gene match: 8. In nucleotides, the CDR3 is TGTGCCAGCAGCTTAGATCCCGCTAGCGGGTTGTACGAGCAGTACTTC. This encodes CASSLDPASGLYEQYF.

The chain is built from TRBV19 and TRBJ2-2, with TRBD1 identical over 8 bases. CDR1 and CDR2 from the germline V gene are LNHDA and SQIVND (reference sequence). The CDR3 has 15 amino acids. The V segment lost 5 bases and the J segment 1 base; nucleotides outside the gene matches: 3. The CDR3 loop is CASSLQGGNTGELFF. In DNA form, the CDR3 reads TGTGCCAGTAGTTTACAGGGGGGGAACACCGGGGAGCTGTTTTTT. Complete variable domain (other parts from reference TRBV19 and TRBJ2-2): DGGITQSPKYLFRKEGQNVTLSCEQNLNHDAMYWYRQDPGQGLRLIYYSQIVNDFQKGDIAEGYSVSREKKESFPLTVTSAQKNPTAFYLCASSLQGGNTGELFFGEGSRLTVL.